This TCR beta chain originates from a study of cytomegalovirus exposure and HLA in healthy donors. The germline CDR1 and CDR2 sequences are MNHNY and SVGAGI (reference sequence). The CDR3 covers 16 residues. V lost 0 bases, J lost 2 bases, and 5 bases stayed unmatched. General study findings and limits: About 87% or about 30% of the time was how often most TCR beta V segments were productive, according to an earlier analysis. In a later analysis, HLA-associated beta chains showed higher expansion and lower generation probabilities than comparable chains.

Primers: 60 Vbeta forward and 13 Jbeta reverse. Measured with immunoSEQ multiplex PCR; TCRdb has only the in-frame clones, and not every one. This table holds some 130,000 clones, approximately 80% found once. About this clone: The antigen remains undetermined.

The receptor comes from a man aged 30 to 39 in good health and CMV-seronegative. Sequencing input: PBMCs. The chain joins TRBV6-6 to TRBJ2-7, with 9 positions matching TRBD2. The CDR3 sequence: CASSYSSGRLTYEQYF. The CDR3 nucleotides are TGTGCCAGCAGTTACTCAAGCGGGAGGCTAACCTACGAGCAGTACTTC.